This entry lists 8 T cell receptor beta chains sequenced from one sample in a study of lymphopenia after photon versus proton radiotherapy. Using immunoSEQ multiplex PCR, the repertoire was profiled, and TCRdb retains in-frame clones only, with some absent. The sample lists over 55,000 clones; around 86% were seen once. The specimen was peripheral blood, collected from a patient treated with proton-based radiotherapy. All receptors derive from a man aged 80 or over with esophageal cancer.

This clone occurred a few times. The CDR3 loop reads CASGLGDEQFF. In DNA form, the CDR3 reads TGTGCCAGTGGATTGGGGGATGAGCAGTTCTTC. J is TRBJ2-1 and V is TRBV19; possibly TRBD1 or TRBD2 for D (5 bases each). The germline V gene has CDR1 LNHDA and CDR2 SQIVND (reference sequence). This CDR3 contains 11 residues. Trimming stripped 8 bases from V and 8 bases from J, with 10 bases between.

This rearrangement joins TRBV5-6 to TRBJ2-7; perhaps TRBD2 as D (7 bases). Trimming pared 4 bases from V and 1 base from J, leaving 18 bases between. Germline CDR1 and CDR2: SGHDT and YYEEEE. The CDR3 consists of 16 residues. In DNA, the CDR3 is TGTGCCAGCAGCCCCCCGAGGGGGGGGGAGTCCTACGAGCAGTACTTC. This translates into CASSPPRGGESYEQYF.

The V call is TRBV15, the J call TRBJ2-3; the D gene is possibly TRBD2 (6 bases). The CDR3 extends over 14 amino acids. V was clipped by 4 bases and J by 6 bases, with 14 bases between them. CDR1 and CDR2 from the germline V gene are LNHNV and YYDKDF (reference sequence). The CDR3 sequence: CATSNRRRADTQYF. The CDR3 DNA is TGTGCCACCAGCAACAGGAGGAGGGCGGATACGCAGTATTTT.

The J gene is TRBJ2-7, the V gene TRBV25-1; D perhaps matches TRBD1 (6 bases). V lost 6 bases and J lost 0, with 12 bases in between. The CDR3 is made up of 14 amino acids. CDR1 and CDR2 from the germline V gene are MGHDK and SYGVNS. The chain's CDR3 is CASRTPGDSYEQYF. CDR3 sequence (DNA): TGTGCCAGCAGGACCCCAGGGGACTCCTACGAGCAGTACTTC.

The chain joins TRBV30 to TRBJ1-2, with 9 bases lining up with TRBD1. The V gene end was trimmed by 3 bases and the J gene end by 4 bases; junction bases not matched to a gene: 12. Per germline, CDR1 GTSNPN and CDR2 SVGIG (reference sequence). The CDR3 consists of 16 residues. The CDR3 coding sequence is TGTGCCTGGAGGTTCGCCCCGGGACAGGGCGCCTATGGCTACACCTTC. The encoded protein is CAWRFAPGQGAYGYTF.

V is TRBV4-2 and J is TRBJ1-3, with D uncertain. The CDR3 covers 12 residues. The germline gives CDR1 LGHNA, CDR2 YNFKEQ. Trimming shortened V by 4 bases and J by 4 bases, and 5 bases separated the two germline ends. CDR3 residues: CASSPSGNTIYF. CDR3 bases: TGTGCCAGCAGCCCGTCCGGAAACACCATATATTTT.

V usage is TRBV7-3 and J usage is TRBJ1-2, with D perhaps matching TRBD1 (6 bases). The germline V gene encodes CDR1 SGHTA and CDR2 FQGTGA. This CDR3 is built from 16 residues. Deletions cut 5 bases from V and 2 bases from J, with 18 bases between. The chain's CDR3 is CASSPFGQRQNYGYTF. As DNA, the CDR3 is TGTGCCAGCAGCCCCTTCGGACAGCGGCAAAACTATGGCTACACCTTC.

The V call is TRBV11-2, the J call TRBJ2-1; 10 nucleotides agree with TRBD2. This CDR3 contains 15 residues. Trimming took 5 bases from V and 8 from J; bases not matched to a gene: 9. Germline CDR1 is SGHAT and CDR2 is FQNNGV. This CDR3 reads CASSPLAGAPHEQFF. CDR3 bases: TGTGCCAGCAGCCCCCTAGCGGGAGCCCCCCATGAGCAGTTCTTC.